Listed here are 20 T cell receptor beta chains from one sample, sequenced in a study of OX40 agonist ivuxolimab in advanced cancers. TCRdb keeps only in-frame clones here, not all; method: immunoSEQ multiplex PCR. The sample lists 40,000 to 60,000 clones; 92% were seen once. The starting material was CD4+ or CD8+ T cells sorted from blood, obtained in a trial of the OX40 agonist ivuxolimab. The receptors come from an adult with an advanced solid tumor such as melanoma, head and neck, liver or kidney cancer.

This clone showed up just once. The chain employs TRBV5-8 and TRBJ2-2, with D hard to call. The CDR3 has 14 amino acids. Germline V gives CDR1 SGHTS, CDR2 YDEGEE. V lost 2 bases, J lost 5 bases, and 10 bases lay in between. The CDR3: CASSLSASTGELFF. The CDR3 DNA is TGTGCCAGCAGCTTATCAGCGTCGACCGGGGAGCTGTTTTTT.

In nucleotides, the CDR3 is TGTGCCAGCAGCCGAGCCGCGACAGGGGGTTCCTACGAGCAGTACGTC. Its protein product is CASSRAATGGSYEQYV. This chain connects TRBV11-2 to TRBJ2-7, with 9 bases fitting TRBD1. The CDR3 spans 16 residues. V lost 5 bases to trimming and J lost 1 base; unmatched junction nucleotides: 9. Germline CDR1 and CDR2: SGHAT and FQNNGV.

The J gene is TRBJ1-4, the V gene TRBV14; D unresolved. Germline CDR1 reads SGHDN; CDR2 reads FVKESK. The CDR3 extends over 13 amino acids. V was trimmed by 3 bases and J by 4 bases, leaving 6 bases between them. In nucleotides, the CDR3 is TGTGCCAGCAGCCAGGGCTTTAATGAAAAACTGTTTTTT. Amino acid sequence: CASSQGFNEKLFF.

This clone was counted a single time. The CDR3 region is CASKLNTEAFF. CDR3 in DNA: TGTGCCAGTAAGTTGAACACTGAAGCTTTCTTT. This chain connects TRBV27 to TRBJ1-1; D unclear. With 9 bases removed from V and 0 bases from J, the gap between germline ends came to 5 bases. The length of the CDR3 is 11 residues. CDR1 and CDR2 (germline): MNHEY, SMNVEV (reference sequence).

This chain uses TRBV7-9 with TRBJ1-4; D is undetermined. CDR3 length equals 16 residues. CDR1 is SEHNR and CDR2 is FQNEAQ in the germline V gene (reference sequence). Between the trimmed V and J ends, which lost 5 bases and 5 bases, there was a span of 18 bases. The CDR3 protein is CASSARVGRLNEKLFF. DNA for the CDR3: TGTGCCAGCAGCGCCCGGGTCGGACGGTTAAATGAAAAACTGTTTTTT.

The V call is TRBV28, the J call TRBJ1-3, with D hard to call. The germline V gene encodes CDR1 MDHEN and CDR2 SYDVKM. V was cut by 1 base and J by 5 bases, with 6 bases left in between. This CDR3 region has 13 residues. The CDR3 sequence is CASSLSVRNTIYF. DNA of the CDR3: TGTGCCAGCAGTTTATCAGTTCGAAACACCATATATTTT.

The chain has TRBV27 and TRBJ1-2; 7 bases agree with TRBD1. The CDR3 runs 14 residues. The germline gives CDR1 MNHEY, CDR2 SMNVEV (reference sequence). V shed 4 bases and J 5 bases; nucleotides not matched to a gene: 7. The CDR3 spells CASSWGPGQYGYTF. The CDR3 coding sequence is TGTGCCAGCAGTTGGGGACCGGGACAGTATGGCTACACCTTC.

The V call is TRBV18, the J call TRBJ2-1; no clear D gene. Trimming stripped 6 bases from V and 1 base from J, with 13 bases between. This CDR3 has 15 residues. Germline lookup yields CDR1 KGHSH and CDR2 LQKENI. This CDR3 reads CASSLDPISYNEQFF. In DNA, the CDR3 is TGTGCCAGCTCGCTGGACCCCATTTCCTACAATGAGCAGTTCTTC.

The chain recombines TRBV19 with TRBJ1-5; possible D gene TRBD1, 6 bases. V lost 5 bases and J lost 5, with 19 bases in between. CDR1 and CDR2 (germline): LNHDA, SQIVND (reference sequence). CDR3 length: 16 amino acids. The CDR3 DNA reads TGTGCCAGTAGTCAGGGTAGGGGGTTAGCCTATCAGCCCCAGCATTTT. It is translated as CASSQGRGLAYQPQHF.

The chain is built from TRBV5-6 and TRBJ1-2; the match to TRBD1 covers 8 bases. Looked up from germline, CDR1 is SGHDT and CDR2 is YYEEEE. CDR3 length: 17 amino acids. The J segment lost 1 base and the V segment lost 2 bases, leaving 10 bases of the junction unmatched. The CDR3 region is CASSLAYGQGGNYGYTF. In nucleotides, the CDR3 is TGTGCCAGCAGCTTAGCCTATGGACAGGGCGGTAACTATGGCTACACCTTC.

This clone was seen a single time. The chain uses TRBV5-1 and TRBJ2-5; D call uncertain. The CDR3 has 11 amino acids. CDR1 and CDR2 (germline): SGHRS, YFSETQ. The germline V and J ends were trimmed by 2 bases and 5 bases, with 4 bases remaining between them. In nucleotides, the CDR3 is TGCGCCAGCAGCTTTGCGGAGACCCAGTACTTC. Amino acids: CASSFAETQYF.

The V gene is TRBV7-9, the J gene TRBJ1-6; 9 bases match TRBD1. Germline CDR1 and CDR2: SEHNR and FQNEAQ (reference sequence). This CDR3 is 19 amino acids long. Trimming cost V 5 bases and J 5 bases; bases outside gene matches: 16. The CDR3 spells CASSPVQGALKVDNSPLHF. The CDR3 DNA reads as TGTGCCAGCAGCCCCGTACAGGGGGCGTTAAAAGTTGATAATTCACCCCTCCACTTT.

The chain employs TRBV4-2 and TRBJ1-6; D is unresolved. This CDR3 comprises 15 residues. Germline CDR1 reads LGHNA; CDR2 reads YNFKEQ. Trimming cost V 0 bases and J 4 bases, with 7 bases left between them. CDR3 DNA sequence: TGTGCCAGCAGCCAAGAAGCAGGATATAATTCACCCCTCCACTTT. It yields the protein CASSQEAGYNSPLHF.

The V gene is TRBV7-6, the J gene TRBJ1-5, with 8 nucleotides matching TRBD1. Germline V gives CDR1 SGHVS, CDR2 FNYEAQ. Unmatched junction bases numbered 9, after V lost 4 bases and J lost 4 bases. The CDR3 length is 16 residues. The CDR3 DNA follows: TGTGCCAGCAGCTCCGCCCCCGGGACAGGTAATCAGCCCCAGCATTTT. Translating it yields CASSSAPGTGNQPQHF.

This clone was observed a single time. The rearrangement joins TRBV6-5 to TRBJ1-5; 8 positions match TRBD1. The CDR3 totals 16 residues. With V trimmed by 0 bases and J by 1 base, 2 bases remained unmatched. Germline values: CDR1 MNHEY, CDR2 SVGAGI. The CDR3 DNA is TGTGCCAGCAGTTACTCGAGGACAGGGAGCAATCAGCCCCAGCATTTT. It specifies CASSYSRTGSNQPQHF.

The count of this clone is one. The chain couples TRBV7-4 to TRBJ2-3; D is undetermined. V was pared by 7 bases and J by 4 bases, with 12 bases between. This CDR3 region has 13 residues. Germline CDR1 is SGHVT and CDR2 is SQSDAQ. The CDR3 loop reads CASTVSQADTQYF. In DNA form, the CDR3 reads TGTGCCAGCACCGTATCCCAAGCAGATACGCAGTATTTT.

The chain combines TRBV27 with TRBJ1-1; D is unresolved. The CDR3 runs to 11 residues. V lost 8 bases to trimming and J lost 5 bases, with 9 bases between them. The germline V gene encodes CDR1 MNHEY and CDR2 SMNVEV (reference sequence). CDR3 sequence reads: CASWGGTEAFF. The CDR3 nucleotides are TGTGCCAGCTGGGGAGGGACTGAAGCTTTCTTT.

A single count supports this clone. The DNA for the CDR3 is TGTGCCAGTAGTATTCCGGACAGCGCGAACACCGGGGAGCTGTTTTTT. Translated, it gives CASSIPDSANTGELFF. This chain uses TRBV19 with TRBJ2-2; tentative D call: TRBD1 (6 bases). V dropped 3 bases and J dropped 0 bases, with 11 bases sitting between them. Germline V gene data show CDR1 as LNHDA and CDR2 as SQIVND (reference sequence). The CDR3 extends over 16 amino acids.

The J gene is TRBJ1-1, the V gene TRBV19, with D perhaps matching TRBD1 (6 bases). The CDR3 is 15 amino acids. V was pared by 4 bases and J by 2 bases, with 14 bases between. From germline, CDR1 is LNHDA and CDR2 SQIVND (reference sequence). The CDR3 region is CASSSTGTQNTEAFF. Written as DNA, the CDR3 is TGTGCCAGTAGTAGCACCGGGACACAAAACACTGAAGCTTTCTTT. Combining the CDR3 with reference TRBV19 and TRBJ1-1 gives the whole variable domain DGGITQSPKYLFRKEGQNVTLSCEQNLNHDAMYWYRQDPGQGLRLIYYSQIVNDFQKGDIAEGYSVSREKKESFPLTVTSAQKNPTAFYLCASSSTGTQNTEAFFGQGTRLTVV.

The gene calls are TRBV2 and TRBJ1-3, with a tentative D call TRBD1 (5 bases). V was shortened by 4 bases and J by 1 base, with 11 bases between the two germline ends. The CDR3 spans 15 residues. The germline gives CDR1 SNHLY, CDR2 FYNNEI. The CDR3 bases are TGTGCCAGCAGTGTAGATGGGGGATCTGGAAACACCATATATTTT. Protein sequence: CASSVDGGSGNTIYF.